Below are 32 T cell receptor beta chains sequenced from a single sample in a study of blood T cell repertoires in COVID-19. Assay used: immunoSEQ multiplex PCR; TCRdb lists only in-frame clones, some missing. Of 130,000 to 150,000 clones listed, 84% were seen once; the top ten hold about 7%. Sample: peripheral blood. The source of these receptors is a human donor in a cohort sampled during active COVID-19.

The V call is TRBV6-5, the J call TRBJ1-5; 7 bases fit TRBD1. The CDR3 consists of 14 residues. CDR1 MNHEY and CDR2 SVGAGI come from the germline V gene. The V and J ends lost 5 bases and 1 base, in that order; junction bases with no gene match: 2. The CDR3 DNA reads TGTGCCAGCAGTCGGGACAGAAGCAATCAGCCCCAGCATTTT. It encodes CASSRDRSNQPQHF.

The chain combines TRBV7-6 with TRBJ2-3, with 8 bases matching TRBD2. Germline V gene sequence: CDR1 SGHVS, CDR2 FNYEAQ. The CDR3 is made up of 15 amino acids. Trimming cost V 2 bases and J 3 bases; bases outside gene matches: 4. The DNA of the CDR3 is TGTGCCAGCAGCTTAACAGCGGGGGAGACAGATACGCAGTATTTT. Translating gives CASSLTAGETDTQYF.

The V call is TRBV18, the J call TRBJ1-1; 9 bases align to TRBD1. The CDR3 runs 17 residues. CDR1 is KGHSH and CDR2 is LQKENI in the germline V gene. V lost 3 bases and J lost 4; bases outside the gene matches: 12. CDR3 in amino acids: CASSPAGTGFRGTEAFF. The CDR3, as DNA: TGTGCCAGCTCACCGGCCGGGACAGGGTTCCGAGGCACTGAAGCTTTCTTT.

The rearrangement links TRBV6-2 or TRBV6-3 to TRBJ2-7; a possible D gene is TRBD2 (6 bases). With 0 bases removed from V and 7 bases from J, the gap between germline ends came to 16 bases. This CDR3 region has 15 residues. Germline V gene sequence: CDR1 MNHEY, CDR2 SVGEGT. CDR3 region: CASSYSLGIREEQYF. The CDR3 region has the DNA TGTGCCAGCAGTTACTCCCTGGGCATACGGGAGGAGCAGTACTTC.

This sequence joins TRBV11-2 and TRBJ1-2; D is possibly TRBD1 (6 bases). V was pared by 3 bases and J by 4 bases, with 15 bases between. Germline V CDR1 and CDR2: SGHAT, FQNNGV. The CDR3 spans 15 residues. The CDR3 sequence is CASSLTGPGVYGYTF. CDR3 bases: TGTGCCAGCAGCTTGACAGGCCCAGGAGTCTATGGCTACACCTTC. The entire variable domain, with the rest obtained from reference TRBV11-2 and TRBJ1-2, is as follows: EAGVAQSPRYKIIEKRQSVAFWCNPISGHATLYWYQQILGQGPKLLIQFQNNGVVDDSQLPKDRFSAERLKGVDSTLKIQPAKLEDSAVYLCASSLTGPGVYGYTFGSGTRLTVV.

In DNA, the CDR3 is TGTGCCAGCAGCAACGGGGACATCTATGGGGCCAACGTCCTGACTTTC. Translating it yields CASSNGDIYGANVLTF. The chain joins TRBV7-3 to TRBJ2-6; tentative D call: TRBD1 (6 bases). Germline-derived CDR1 and CDR2 are SGHTA and FQGTGA. The V gene lost 5 bases and the J gene lost 3 bases, with 14 bases spanning the gap. This CDR3 is 16 amino acids long.

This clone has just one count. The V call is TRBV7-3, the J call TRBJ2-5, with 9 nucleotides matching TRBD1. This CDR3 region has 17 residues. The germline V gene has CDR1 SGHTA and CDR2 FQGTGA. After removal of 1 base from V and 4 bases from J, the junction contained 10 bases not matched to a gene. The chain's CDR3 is CASSLNGGQGRSETQYF. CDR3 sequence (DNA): TGTGCCAGCAGCTTAAACGGGGGACAGGGAAGGTCAGAGACCCAGTACTTC.

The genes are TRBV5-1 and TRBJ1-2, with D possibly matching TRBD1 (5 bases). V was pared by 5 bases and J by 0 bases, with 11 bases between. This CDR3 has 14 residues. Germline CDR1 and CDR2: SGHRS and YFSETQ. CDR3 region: CASRSGSANYGYTF. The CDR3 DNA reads TGCGCCAGCAGGTCAGGGTCGGCTAACTATGGCTACACCTTC.

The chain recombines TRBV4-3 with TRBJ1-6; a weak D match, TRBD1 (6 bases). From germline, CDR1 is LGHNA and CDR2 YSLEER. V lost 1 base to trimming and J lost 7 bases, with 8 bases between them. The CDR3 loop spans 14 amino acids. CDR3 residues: CASSQGQENSPLHF. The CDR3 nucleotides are TGCGCCAGCAGCCAAGGACAGGAGAATTCACCCCTCCACTTT.

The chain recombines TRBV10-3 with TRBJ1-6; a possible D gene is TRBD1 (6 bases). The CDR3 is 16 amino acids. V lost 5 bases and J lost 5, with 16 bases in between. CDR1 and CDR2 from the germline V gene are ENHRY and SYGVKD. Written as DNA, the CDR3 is TGTGCCATCAGTAATCCCACGGGACAAAATAATTCACCCCTCCACTTT. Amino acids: CAISNPTGQNNSPLHF.

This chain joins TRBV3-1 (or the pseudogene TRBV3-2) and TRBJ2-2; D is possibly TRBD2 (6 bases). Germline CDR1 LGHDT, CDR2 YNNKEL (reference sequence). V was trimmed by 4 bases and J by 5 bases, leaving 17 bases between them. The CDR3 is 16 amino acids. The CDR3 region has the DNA TGTGCCAGCAGCCGGTTAGTGGGGGGACGGACCGGGGAGCTGTTTTTT. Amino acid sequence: CASSRLVGGRTGELFF.

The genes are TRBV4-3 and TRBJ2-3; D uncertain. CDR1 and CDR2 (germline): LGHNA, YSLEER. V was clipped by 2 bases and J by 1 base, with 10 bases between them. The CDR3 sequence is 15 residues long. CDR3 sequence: CASSQSPRGTDTQYF. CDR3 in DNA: TGCGCCAGCAGCCAAAGTCCACGGGGCACAGATACGCAGTATTTT.

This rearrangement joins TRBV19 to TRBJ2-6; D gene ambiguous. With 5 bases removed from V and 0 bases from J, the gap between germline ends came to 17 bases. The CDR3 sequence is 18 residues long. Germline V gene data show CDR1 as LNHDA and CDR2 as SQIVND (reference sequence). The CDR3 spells CASSLTLKESSGANVLTF. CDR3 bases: TGTGCCAGTAGTCTGACTTTAAAAGAGAGCTCTGGGGCCAACGTCCTGACTTTC.

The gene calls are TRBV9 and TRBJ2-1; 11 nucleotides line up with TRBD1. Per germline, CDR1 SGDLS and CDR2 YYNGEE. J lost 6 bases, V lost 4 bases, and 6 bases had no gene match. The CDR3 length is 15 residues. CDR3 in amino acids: CASSPVGTGGNEQFF. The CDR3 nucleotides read TGTGCCAGCAGCCCTGTAGGGACAGGGGGCAATGAGCAGTTCTTC.

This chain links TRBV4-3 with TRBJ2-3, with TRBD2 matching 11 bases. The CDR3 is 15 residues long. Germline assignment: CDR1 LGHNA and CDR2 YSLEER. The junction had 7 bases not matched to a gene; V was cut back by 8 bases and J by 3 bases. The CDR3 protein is CASATGTSGTDTQYF. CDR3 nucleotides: TGCGCCAGCGCGACCGGGACTAGCGGTACAGATACGCAGTATTTT.

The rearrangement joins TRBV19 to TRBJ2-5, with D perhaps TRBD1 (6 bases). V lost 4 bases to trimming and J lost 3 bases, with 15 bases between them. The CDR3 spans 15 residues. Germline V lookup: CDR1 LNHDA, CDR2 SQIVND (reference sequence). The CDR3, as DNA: TGTGCCAGTAGTACAACAGGGTCTGTCGAAGAGACCCAGTACTTC. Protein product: CASSTTGSVEETQYF.

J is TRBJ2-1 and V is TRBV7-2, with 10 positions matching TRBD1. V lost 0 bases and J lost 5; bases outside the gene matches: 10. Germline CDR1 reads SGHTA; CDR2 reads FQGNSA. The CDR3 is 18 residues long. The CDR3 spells CASSLAGTGVGVNNEQFF. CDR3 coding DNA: TGTGCCAGCAGCTTAGCAGGGACAGGGGTAGGTGTCAACAATGAGCAGTTCTTC.

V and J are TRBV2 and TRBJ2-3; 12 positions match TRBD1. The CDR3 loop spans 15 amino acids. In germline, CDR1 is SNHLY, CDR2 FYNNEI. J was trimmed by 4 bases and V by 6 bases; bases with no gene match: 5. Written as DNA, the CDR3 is TGTGCCAGCAGCGGCCGGGACAGGGGGCCAGATACGCAGTATTTT. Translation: CASSGRDRGPDTQYF.

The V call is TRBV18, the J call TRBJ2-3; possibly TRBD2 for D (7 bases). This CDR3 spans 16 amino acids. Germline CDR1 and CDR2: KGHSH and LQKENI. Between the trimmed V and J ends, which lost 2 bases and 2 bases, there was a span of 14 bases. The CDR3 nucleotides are TGTGCCAGCTCACCAGAGGGCGGGGGCGCCACAGATACGCAGTATTTT. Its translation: CASSPEGGGATDTQYF.

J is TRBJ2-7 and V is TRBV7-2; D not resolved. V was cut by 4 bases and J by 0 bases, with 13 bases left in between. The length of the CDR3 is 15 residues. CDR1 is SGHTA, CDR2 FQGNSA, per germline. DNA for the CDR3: TGTGCCAGCAGCTCCGCCCCTAGTCGCTCCTACGAGCAGTACTTC. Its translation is CASSSAPSRSYEQYF.

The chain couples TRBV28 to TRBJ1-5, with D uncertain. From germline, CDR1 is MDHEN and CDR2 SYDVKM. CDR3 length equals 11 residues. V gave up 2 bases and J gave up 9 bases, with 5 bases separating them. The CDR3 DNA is TGTGCCAGCAGTTTAGAGGTGCCCCAGCATTTT. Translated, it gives CASSLEVPQHF.

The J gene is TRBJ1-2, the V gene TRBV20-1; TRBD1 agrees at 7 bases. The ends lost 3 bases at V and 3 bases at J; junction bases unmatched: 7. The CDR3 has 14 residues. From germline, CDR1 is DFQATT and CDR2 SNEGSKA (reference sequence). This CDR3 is CSASTQGEDYGYTF. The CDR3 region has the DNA TGCAGTGCTAGTACTCAGGGGGAGGACTATGGCTACACCTTC.

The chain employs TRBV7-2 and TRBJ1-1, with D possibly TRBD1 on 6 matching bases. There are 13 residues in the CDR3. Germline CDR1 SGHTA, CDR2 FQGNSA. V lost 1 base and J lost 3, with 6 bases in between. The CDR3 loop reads CASSLDRDTEAFF. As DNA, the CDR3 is TGTGCCAGCAGCTTAGACAGGGACACTGAAGCTTTCTTT.

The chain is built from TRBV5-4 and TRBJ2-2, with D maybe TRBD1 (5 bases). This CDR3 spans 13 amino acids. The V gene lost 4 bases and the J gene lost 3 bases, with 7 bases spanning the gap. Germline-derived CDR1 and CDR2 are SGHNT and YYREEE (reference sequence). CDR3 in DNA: TGTGCCAGCAGCCCCAGGGACACCGGGGAGCTGTTTTTT. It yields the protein CASSPRDTGELFF.

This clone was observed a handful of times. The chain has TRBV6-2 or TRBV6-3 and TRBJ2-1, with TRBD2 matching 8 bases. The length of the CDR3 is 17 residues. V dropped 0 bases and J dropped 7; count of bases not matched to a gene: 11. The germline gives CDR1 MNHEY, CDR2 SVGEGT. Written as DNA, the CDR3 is TGTGCCAGCAGTTACTCAAAGCGGGGGTCCTCGGGGAATGAGCAGTTCTTC. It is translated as CASSYSKRGSSGNEQFF.

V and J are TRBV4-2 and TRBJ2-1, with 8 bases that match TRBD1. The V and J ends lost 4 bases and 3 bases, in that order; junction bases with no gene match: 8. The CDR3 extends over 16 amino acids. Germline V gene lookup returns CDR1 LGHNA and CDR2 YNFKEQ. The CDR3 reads CASSRRTGSIYNEQFF. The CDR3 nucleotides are TGTGCCAGCAGCCGCAGGACAGGGTCGATCTACAATGAGCAGTTCTTC.

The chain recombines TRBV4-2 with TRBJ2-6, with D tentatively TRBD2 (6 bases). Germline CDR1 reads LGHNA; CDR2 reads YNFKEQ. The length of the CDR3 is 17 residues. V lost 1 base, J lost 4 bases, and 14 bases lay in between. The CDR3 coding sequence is TGTGCCAGCAGCCAAGTCGGGGGTCCCCAGGGGGCCAACGTCCTGACTTTC. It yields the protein CASSQVGGPQGANVLTF.

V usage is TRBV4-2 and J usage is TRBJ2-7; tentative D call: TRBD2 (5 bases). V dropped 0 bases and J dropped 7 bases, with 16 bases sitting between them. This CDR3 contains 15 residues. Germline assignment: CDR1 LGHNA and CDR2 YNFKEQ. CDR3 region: CASSQEPGSPGEQYF. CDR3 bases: TGTGCCAGCAGCCAAGAACCAGGTTCACCGGGGGAGCAGTACTTC.

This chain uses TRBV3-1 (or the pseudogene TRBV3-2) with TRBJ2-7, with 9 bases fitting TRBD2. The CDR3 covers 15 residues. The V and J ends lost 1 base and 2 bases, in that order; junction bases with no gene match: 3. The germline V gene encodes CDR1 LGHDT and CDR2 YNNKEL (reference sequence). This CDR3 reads CASSQGASGAYEQYF. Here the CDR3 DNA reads TGTGCCAGCAGCCAAGGGGCTAGCGGGGCCTACGAGCAGTACTTC.

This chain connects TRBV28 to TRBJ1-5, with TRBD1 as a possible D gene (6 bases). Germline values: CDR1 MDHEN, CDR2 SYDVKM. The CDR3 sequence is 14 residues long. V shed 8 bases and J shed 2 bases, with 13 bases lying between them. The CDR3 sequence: CASVDGGRNQPQHF. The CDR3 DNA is TGTGCCAGCGTGGACGGGGGGCGCAATCAGCCCCAGCATTTT. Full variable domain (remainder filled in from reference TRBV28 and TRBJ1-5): DVKVTQSSRYLVKRTGEKVFLECVQDMDHENMFWYRQDPGLGLRLIYFSYDVKMKEKGDIPEGYSVSREKKERFSLILESASTNQTSMYLCASVDGGRNQPQHFGDGTRLSIL.

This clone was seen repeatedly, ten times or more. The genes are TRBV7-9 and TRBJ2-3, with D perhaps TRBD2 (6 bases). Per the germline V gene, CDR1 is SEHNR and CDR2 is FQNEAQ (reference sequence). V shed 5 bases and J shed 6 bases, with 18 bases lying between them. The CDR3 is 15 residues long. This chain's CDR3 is CASSQRRAVGDTQYF. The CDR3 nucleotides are TGTGCCAGCAGCCAAAGGAGGGCAGTCGGGGATACGCAGTATTTT.

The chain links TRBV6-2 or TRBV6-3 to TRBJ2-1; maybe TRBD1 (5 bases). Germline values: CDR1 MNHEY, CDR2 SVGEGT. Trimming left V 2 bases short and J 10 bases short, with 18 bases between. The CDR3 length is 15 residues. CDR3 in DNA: TGTGCCAGCAGTTACCCGAGTCAGGGCCGGCGCGAGCAGTTCTTC. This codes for CASSYPSQGRREQFF.